These 8 T cell receptor beta chains were sequenced from one sample in a study of CD8+ T cells in alopecia areata. In each case, RNA was isolated and then reverse transcribed into cDNA as the sequencing template. TCRdb keeps only in-frame clones here, not all; method: immunoSEQ multiplex PCR. The sample has approximately 18,000 clones; approximately 56% are singletons. Treatment here: oral pan-JAK inhibitor, 5-10 mg twice daily. Those with alopecia areata gave lesional scalp punch biopsies and peripheral blood. The starting material was skin, obtained at week 4, from a patient treated with tofacitinib. These receptors were obtained from a human donor with alopecia areata.

This clone has a single count. No conserved phenylalanine or tryptophan ends this CDR3, so it is likely a read error. The rearrangement uses TRBV29-1 and TRBJ1-1, with D possibly being TRBD1 (6 bases). The CDR3 has 15 amino acids. Germline lookup yields CDR1 SQVTM and CDR2 ANQGSEA. CDR3 in amino acids: CGVGHLDRVNTEAFS. DNA for the CDR3: TGCGGCGTCGGCCATTTGGACAGAGTGAACACTGAAGCTTTCTCT.

The rearrangement joins TRBV27 to TRBJ2-3, with D perhaps TRBD1 (6 bases). Germline V lookup: CDR1 MNHEY, CDR2 SMNVEV (reference sequence). The CDR3 has 16 residues. Trimming left V 3 bases short and J 3 bases short, with 16 bases between. CDR3 sequence (DNA): TGTGCCAGCAGTTTCTGGGGGCGGAAGAAGACAGATACGCAGTATTTT. Residues: CASSFWGRKKTDTQYF.

This clone was seen a few times. A read error may produce the germline difference seen at one junction end. The chain combines TRBV10-3 with TRBJ2-2, with 8 bases matching TRBD1. The CDR3 contains 14 residues. The germline gives CDR1 ENHRY, CDR2 SYGVKD. Written as DNA, the CDR3 is TGTGCCGTCAGACAGGGGCGAGACACCGGGGAGCTGTTTTTT. It codes for CAVRQGRDTGELFF.

Of note for this clone: The sample holds other DNA sequences that translate to the same CDR3. The rearrangement joins TRBV2 to TRBJ2-2, with D perhaps given as TRBD1 or TRBD2 (5 bases each). Germline CDR1 is SNHLY and CDR2 is FYNNEI. The CDR3 is 13 amino acids. V lost 4 bases to trimming and J lost 4 bases, with 7 bases between them. The CDR3 DNA sequence: TGTGCCAGCAGTGGGGGACCCACCGGGGAGCTGTTTTTT. Amino acids: CASSGGPTGELFF.

The J gene is TRBJ2-4, the V gene TRBV29-1; no reliable D call. Germline CDR1 and CDR2: SQVTM and ANQGSEA. The CDR3 totals 13 residues. The V gene lost 7 bases and the J gene lost 4 bases, with 14 bases spanning the gap. The CDR3 region has the DNA TGCAGCGCATTGATTCTGAATAAAAACATTCAGTACTTC. Amino acid sequence: CSALILNKNIQYF.

The chain couples TRBV5-1 to TRBJ1-3, with 9 bases lining up with TRBD1. Germline CDR1 reads SGHRS; CDR2 reads YFSETQ. Unmatched junction bases numbered 8, after V lost 4 bases and J lost 3 bases. The CDR3 runs to 16 residues. The CDR3 nucleotides are TGCGCCAGCAGCGAATTACAGGGGGCAGGTGGAAACACCATATATTTT. Its translation: CASSELQGAGGNTIYF.

The genes are TRBV9 and TRBJ1-4; no definite D call. Germline-derived CDR1 and CDR2 are SGDLS and YYNGEE. V lost 0 bases and J 8 bases, leaving 11 bases between the germline ends. This CDR3 region has 14 residues. The CDR3 region has the DNA TGTGCCAGCAGCGTAGATGCCGGGAACGAAAAACTGTTTTTT. Translation: CASSVDAGNEKLFF.

The chain combines TRBV5-6 with TRBJ1-2; weak D call: TRBD1 (5 bases). Germline CDR1 reads SGHDT; CDR2 reads YYEEEE. There are 12 residues in the CDR3. The ends were cut back, 5 bases at V and 6 bases at J, with 11 bases in the middle. The CDR3 sequence is CASSPRGDGYTF. The CDR3 DNA reads as TGTGCCAGCAGTCCGCGGGGGGATGGCTACACCTTC.